This TCR beta chain was recovered during a study of blood T cell repertoires in COVID-19. The table came from immunoSEQ multiplex PCR; TCRdb's copy has only in-frame clones and leaves some out. The data show roughly 130,000 clones, roughly 89% seen once. The CDR3 covers 18 residues. Germline CDR1 reads LGHNA; CDR2 reads YSLEER. The J segment lost 1 base and the V segment lost 2 bases, leaving 14 bases of the junction unmatched. V gene TRBV4-3 combines with J gene TRBJ2-7, with 7 bases lining up with TRBD1. The sample taken for sequencing was peripheral blood. This sequence originates from a man in his forties with acute or convalescent COVID-19. Here the CDR3 reads CASSQHRDSPISSYEQYF. The CDR3 nucleotides read TGCGCCAGCAGCCAACACCGGGACAGCCCTATTAGTTCCTACGAGCAGTACTTC.